The T cell receptor beta chain described here comes from a study of T cells of healthy individuals. MiXCR, run by TCRdb on the 5' RACE reads, gives a single entry per CDR3 protein. The sample contains 55,000 to 65,000 distinct CDR3 sequences, around 15% of which appear only once. This clonotype was counted many times. The CDR3 loop spans 14 amino acids. Germline V gene data show CDR1 as MDHEN and CDR2 as SYDVKM. Trimming removed 8 bases from V and 13 bases from J, with 21 bases in between. This TCR was recovered from a human donor in good health. The chain is built from TRBV28 and TRBJ1-6; tentative D call: TRBD1 (6 bases). This CDR3 reads CASLTGTFPQPLHF. CDR3 bases: TGTGCCAGCCTAACCGGGACATTCCCTCAGCCCCTCCACTTT.